Sequencing of this T cell receptor beta chain was carried out in a study of T cell changes during pregnancy in multiple sclerosis. Here immunoSEQ multiplex PCR was the method, and the copy in TCRdb shows in-frame clones only, minus some. The sample includes more than 50,000 clones, roughly 91% of them seen just once. This TCR came from a female donor with multiple sclerosis, enrolled in a pregnancy study. The source material was peripheral blood, sampled before pregnancy.

The chain's CDR3 is CASSSRQGSNYGYTF. In DNA, the CDR3 is TGTGCCAGCAGCTCAAGACAGGGGTCTAACTATGGCTACACCTTC. The genes are TRBV7-3 and TRBJ1-2; TRBD1 matches at 8 bases. This CDR3 is 15 amino acids long. The V segment lost 4 bases and the J segment 0 bases; nucleotides outside the gene matches: 4. In germline, CDR1 is SGHTA, CDR2 FQGTGA.